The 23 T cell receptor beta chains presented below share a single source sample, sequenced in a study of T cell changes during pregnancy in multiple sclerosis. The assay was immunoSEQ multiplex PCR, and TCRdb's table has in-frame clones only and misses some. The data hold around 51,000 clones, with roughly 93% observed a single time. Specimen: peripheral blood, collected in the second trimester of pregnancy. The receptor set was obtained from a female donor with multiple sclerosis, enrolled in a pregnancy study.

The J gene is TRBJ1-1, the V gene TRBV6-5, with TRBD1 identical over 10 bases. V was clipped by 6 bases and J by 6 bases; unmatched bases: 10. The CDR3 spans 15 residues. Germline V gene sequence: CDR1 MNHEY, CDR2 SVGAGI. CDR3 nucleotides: TGTGCCAGCAGCCCTGGACAGGGGGTATTCCCTGAAGCTTTCTTT. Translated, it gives CASSPGQGVFPEAFF.

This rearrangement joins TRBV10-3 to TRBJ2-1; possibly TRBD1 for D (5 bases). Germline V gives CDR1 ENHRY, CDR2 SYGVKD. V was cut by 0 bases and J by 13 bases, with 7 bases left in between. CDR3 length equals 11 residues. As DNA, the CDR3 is TGTGCCATCAGTGAGTCCAGGGCCCAGTTCTTC. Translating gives CAISESRAQFF.

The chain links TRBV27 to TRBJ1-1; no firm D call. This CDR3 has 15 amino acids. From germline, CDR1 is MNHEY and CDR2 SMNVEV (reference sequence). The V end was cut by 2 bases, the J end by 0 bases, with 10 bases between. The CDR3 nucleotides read TGTGCCAGCAGTTTACTGGCGACATTGAACACTGAAGCTTTCTTT. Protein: CASSLLATLNTEAFF.

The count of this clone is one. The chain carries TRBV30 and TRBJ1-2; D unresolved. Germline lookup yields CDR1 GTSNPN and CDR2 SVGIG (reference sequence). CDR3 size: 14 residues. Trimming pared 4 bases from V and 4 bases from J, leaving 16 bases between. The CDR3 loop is CAWTPSPGFYGYTF. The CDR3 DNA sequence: TGTGCCTGGACTCCGAGTCCCGGGTTCTATGGCTACACCTTC.

The chain's CDR3 is CSVLTAGALHF. For the CDR3, the DNA is TGCAGCGTCCTGACAGCGGGGGCCCTCCACTTT. The chain carries TRBV29-1 and TRBJ1-6; possibly TRBD1 for D (5 bases). V gave up 6 bases and J gave up 14 bases, with 14 bases separating them. There are 11 residues in the CDR3. The germline CDR1 and CDR2 sequences are SQVTM and ANQGSEA. The variable domain in full, completed from reference TRBV29-1 and TRBJ1-6, reads SAVISQKPSRDICQRGTSLTIQCQVDSQVTMMFWYRQQPGQSLTLIATANQGSEATYESGFVIDKFPISRPNLTFSTLTVSNMSPEDSSIYLCSVLTAGALHFGNGTRLTVT.

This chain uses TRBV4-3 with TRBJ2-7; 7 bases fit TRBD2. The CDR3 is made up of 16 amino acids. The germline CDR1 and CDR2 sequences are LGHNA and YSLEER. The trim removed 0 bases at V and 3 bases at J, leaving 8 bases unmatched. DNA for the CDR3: TGCGCCAGCAGCCAAGATTTTGGGGGGGGGTTCTACGAGCAGTACTTC. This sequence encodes CASSQDFGGGFYEQYF.

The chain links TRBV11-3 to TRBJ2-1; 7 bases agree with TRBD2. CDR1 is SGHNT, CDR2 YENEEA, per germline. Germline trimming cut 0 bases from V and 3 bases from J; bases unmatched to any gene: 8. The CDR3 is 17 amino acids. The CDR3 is CASSLERASGGYNEQFF. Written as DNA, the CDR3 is TGTGCCAGCAGCTTAGAAAGGGCTAGCGGTGGCTACAATGAGCAGTTCTTC.

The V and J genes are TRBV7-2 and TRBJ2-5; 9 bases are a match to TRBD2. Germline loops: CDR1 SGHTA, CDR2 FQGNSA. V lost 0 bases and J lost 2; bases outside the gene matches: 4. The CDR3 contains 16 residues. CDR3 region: CASSLATSGWQETQYF. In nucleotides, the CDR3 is TGTGCCAGCAGCTTAGCCACTAGCGGGTGGCAAGAGACCCAGTACTTC.

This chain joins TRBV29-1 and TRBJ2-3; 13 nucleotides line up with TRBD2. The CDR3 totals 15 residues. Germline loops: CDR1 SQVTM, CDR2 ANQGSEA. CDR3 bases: TGCTCGACTGTGGGGACTAGCGGGAACACAGATACGCAGTATTTT. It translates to CSTVGTSGNTDTQYF.

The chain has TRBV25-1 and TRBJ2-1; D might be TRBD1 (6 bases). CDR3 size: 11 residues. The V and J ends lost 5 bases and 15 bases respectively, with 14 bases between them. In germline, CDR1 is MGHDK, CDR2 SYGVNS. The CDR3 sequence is CASSTGLGAFF. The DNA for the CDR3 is TGTGCCAGCAGTACAGGACTGGGGGCGTTCTTC.

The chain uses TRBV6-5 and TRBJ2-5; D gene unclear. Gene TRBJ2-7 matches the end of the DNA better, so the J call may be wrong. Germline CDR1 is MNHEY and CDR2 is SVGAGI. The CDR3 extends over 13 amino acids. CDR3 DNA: TGTGCCAGCAGAGAGGCTCTGTCCTACGAGCAGTACTTC. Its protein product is CASREALSYEQYF.

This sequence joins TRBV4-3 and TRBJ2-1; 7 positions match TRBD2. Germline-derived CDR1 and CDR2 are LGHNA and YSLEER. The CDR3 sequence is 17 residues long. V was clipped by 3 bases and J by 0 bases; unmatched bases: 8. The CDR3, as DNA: TGCGCCAGCAGCCATGGACTAGGGGCCAGCTCCTACAATGAGCAGTTCTTC. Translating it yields CASSHGLGASSYNEQFF.

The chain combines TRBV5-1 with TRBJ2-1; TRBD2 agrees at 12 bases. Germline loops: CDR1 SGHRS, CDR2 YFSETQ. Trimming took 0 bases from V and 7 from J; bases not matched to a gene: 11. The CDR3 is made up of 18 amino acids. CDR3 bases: TGCGCCAGCAGCTTGGTGCTAGCGGGAGGGATCGGGTTTAATGAGCAGTTCTTC. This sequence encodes CASSLVLAGGIGFNEQFF. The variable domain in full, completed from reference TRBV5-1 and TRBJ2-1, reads KAGVTQTPRYLIKTRGQQVTLSCSPISGHRSVSWYQQTPGQGLQFLFEYFSETQRNKGNFPGRFSGRQFSNSRSEMNVSTLELGDSALYLCASSLVLAGGIGFNEQFFGPGTRLTVL.

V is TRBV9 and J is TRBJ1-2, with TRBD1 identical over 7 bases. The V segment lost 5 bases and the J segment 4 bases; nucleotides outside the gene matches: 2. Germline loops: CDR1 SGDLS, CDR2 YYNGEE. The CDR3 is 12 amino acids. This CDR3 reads CASRTGTYGYTF. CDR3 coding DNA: TGTGCCAGCAGGACAGGGACCTATGGCTACACCTTC. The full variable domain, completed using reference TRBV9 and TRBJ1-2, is DSGVTQTPKHLITATGQRVTLRCSPRSGDLSVYWYQQSLDQGLQFLIQYYNGEERAKGNILERFSAQQFPDLHSELNLSSLELGDSALYFCASRTGTYGYTFGSGTRLTVV.

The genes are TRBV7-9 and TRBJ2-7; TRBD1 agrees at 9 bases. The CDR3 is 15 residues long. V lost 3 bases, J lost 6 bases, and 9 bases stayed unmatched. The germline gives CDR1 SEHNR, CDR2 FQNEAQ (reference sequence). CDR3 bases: TGTGCCAGCAGCTTGACAGCCGGGACAGGGAGCGAGCAGTACTTC. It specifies CASSLTAGTGSEQYF.

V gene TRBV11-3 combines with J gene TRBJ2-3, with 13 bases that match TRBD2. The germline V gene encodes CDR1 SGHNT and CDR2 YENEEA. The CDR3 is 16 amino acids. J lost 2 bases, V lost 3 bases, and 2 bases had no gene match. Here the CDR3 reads CASSLGLAGITDTQYF. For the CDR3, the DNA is TGTGCCAGCAGCTTGGGACTAGCGGGAATCACAGATACGCAGTATTTT.

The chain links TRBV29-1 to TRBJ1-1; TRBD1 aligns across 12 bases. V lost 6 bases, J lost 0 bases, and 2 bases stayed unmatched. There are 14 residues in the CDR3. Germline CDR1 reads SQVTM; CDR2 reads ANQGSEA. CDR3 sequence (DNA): TGCAGCGTGGGGACAGGGGGCTTGAACACTGAAGCTTTCTTT. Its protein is CSVGTGGLNTEAFF. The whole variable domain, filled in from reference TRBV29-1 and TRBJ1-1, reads SAVISQKPSRDICQRGTSLTIQCQVDSQVTMMFWYRQQPGQSLTLIATANQGSEATYESGFVIDKFPISRPNLTFSTLTVSNMSPEDSSIYLCSVGTGGLNTEAFFGQGTRLTVV.

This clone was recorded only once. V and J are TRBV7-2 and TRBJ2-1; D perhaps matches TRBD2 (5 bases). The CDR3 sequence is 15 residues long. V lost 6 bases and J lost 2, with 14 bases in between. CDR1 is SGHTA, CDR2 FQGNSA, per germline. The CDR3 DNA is TGTGCCAGCAGACCAGGAGGACTCGCCTACAATGAGCAGTTCTTC. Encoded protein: CASRPGGLAYNEQFF.

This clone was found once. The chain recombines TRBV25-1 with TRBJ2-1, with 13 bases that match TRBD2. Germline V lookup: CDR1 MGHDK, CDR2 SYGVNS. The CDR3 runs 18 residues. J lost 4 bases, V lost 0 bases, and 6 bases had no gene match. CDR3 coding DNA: TGTGCCAGCAGTGAATATGGTGGGACTAGCGGGACTTACAATGAGCAGTTCTTC. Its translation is CASSEYGGTSGTYNEQFF.

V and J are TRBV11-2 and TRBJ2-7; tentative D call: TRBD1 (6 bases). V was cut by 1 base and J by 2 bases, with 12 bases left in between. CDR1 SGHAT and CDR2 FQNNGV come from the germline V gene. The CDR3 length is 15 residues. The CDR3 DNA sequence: TGTGCCAGCAGCTTAGGCAGGGGACCCCCCTACGAGCAGTACTTC. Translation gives CASSLGRGPPYEQYF.

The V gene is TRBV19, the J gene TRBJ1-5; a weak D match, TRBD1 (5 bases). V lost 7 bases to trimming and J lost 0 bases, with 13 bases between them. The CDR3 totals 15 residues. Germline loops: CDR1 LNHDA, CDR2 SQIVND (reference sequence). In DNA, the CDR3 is TGTGCCAGTACCTTAGGGGTTTTTAGCAATCAGCCCCAGCATTTT. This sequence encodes CASTLGVFSNQPQHF. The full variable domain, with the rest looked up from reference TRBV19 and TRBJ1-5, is DGGITQSPKYLFRKEGQNVTLSCEQNLNHDAMYWYRQDPGQGLRLIYYSQIVNDFQKGDIAEGYSVSREKKESFPLTVTSAQKNPTAFYLCASTLGVFSNQPQHFGDGTRLSIL.

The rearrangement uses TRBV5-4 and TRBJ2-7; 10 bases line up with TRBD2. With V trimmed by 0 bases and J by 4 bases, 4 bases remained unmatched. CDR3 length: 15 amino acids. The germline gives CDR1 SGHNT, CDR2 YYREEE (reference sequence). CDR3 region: CASSLDGSGRYEQYF. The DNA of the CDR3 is TGTGCCAGCAGCTTGGACGGTAGCGGGAGGTACGAGCAGTACTTC.

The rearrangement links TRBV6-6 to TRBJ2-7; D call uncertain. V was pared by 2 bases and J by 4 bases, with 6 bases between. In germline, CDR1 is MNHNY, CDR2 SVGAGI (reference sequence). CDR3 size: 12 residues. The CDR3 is CASSYASYEQYF. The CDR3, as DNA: TGTGCCAGCAGTTACGCGTCATACGAGCAGTACTTC.